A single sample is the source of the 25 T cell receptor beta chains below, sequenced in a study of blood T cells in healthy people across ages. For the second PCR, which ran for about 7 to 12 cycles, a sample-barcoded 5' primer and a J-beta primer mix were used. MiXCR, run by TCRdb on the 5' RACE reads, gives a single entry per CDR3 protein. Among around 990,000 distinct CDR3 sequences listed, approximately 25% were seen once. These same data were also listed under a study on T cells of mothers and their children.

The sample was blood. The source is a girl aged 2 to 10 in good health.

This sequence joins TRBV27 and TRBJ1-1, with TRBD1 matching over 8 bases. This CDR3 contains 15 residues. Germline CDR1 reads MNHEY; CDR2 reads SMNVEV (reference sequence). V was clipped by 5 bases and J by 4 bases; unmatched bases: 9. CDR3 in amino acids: CASSTQGGLGTEAFF. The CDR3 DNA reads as TGTGCCAGCAGTACACAGGGGGGCTTGGGCACTGAAGCTTTCTTT.

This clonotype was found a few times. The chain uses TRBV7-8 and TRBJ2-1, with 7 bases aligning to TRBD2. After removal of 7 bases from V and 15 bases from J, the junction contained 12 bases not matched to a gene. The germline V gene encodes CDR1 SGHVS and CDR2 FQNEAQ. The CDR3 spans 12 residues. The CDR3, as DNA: TGTGCCAGCACCACCACGGGAGGACTTATGTTCTTC. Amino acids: CASTTTGGLMFF.

The CDR3 region has the DNA TGCAGTGCTAGAGCTCTCGACGAGCAGTACTTC. It encodes CSARALDEQYF. The chain couples TRBV20-1 to TRBJ2-7; D gene ambiguous. Looked up from germline, CDR1 is DFQATT and CDR2 is SNEGSKA (reference sequence). The CDR3 loop spans 11 amino acids. Trimming cost V 1 base and J 5 bases, with 6 bases left between them.

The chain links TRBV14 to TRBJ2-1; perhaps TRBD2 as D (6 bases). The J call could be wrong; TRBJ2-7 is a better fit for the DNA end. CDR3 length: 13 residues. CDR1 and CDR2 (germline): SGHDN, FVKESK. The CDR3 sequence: CASSQGGEAEQYF. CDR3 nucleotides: TGTGCCAGCAGCCAAGGGGGGGAGGCGGAGCAGTACTTC.

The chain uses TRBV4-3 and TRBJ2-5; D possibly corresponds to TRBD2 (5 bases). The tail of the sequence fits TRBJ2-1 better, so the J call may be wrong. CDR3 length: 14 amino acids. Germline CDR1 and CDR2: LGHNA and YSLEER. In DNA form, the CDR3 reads TGCGCCAGCAGCCAAGATTCGGGAAGAAATGAGCAGTTCTTC. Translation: CASSQDSGRNEQFF.

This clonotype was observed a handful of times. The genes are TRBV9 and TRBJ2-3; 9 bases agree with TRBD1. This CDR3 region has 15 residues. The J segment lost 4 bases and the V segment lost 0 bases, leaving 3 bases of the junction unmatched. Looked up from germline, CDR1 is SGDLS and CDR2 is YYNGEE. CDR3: CASSVARQGADTQYF. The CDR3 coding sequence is TGTGCCAGCAGCGTAGCTCGACAGGGGGCAGATACGCAGTATTTT.

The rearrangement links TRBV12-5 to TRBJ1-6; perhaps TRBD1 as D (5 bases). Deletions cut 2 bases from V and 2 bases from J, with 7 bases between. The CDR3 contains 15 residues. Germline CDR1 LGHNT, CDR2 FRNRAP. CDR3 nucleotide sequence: TGTGCTAGTGGTTTGAGGGGAACCTATAATTCACCCCTCCACTTT. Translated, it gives CASGLRGTYNSPLHF.

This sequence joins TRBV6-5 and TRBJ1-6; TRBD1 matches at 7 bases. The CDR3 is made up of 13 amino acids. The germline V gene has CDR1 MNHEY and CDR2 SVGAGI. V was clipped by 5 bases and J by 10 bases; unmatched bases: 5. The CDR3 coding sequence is TGTGCCAGCAGTCTACAGGGGAGATCACCCCTCCACTTT. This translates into CASSLQGRSPLHF.

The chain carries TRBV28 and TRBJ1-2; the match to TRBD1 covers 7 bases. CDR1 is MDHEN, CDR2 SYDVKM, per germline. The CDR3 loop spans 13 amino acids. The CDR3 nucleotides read TGTGCGCTTACTAGACAGGGCTACTATGGCTACACCTTC. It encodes CALTRQGYYGYTF.

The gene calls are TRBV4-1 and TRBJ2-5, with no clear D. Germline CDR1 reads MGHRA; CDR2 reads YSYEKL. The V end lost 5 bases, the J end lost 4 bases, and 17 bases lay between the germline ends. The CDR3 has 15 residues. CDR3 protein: CASSSRPGPGETQYF. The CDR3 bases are TGCGCCAGCAGCTCCAGGCCCGGACCAGGAGAGACCCAGTACTTC.

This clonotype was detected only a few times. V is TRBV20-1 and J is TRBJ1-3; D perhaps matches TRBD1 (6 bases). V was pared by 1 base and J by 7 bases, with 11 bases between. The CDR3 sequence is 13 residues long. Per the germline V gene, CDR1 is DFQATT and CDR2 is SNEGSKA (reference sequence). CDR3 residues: CSARARGKNTIYF. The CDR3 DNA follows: TGCAGTGCTAGAGCCAGGGGAAAGAACACCATATATTTT.

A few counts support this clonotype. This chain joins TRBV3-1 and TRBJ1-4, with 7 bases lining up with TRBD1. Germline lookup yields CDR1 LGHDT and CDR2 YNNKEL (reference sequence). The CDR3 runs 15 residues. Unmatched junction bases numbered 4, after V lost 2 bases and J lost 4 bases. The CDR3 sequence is CASSQRGRVNEKLFF. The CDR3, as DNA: TGTGCCAGCAGCCAAAGGGGGCGCGTTAATGAAAAACTGTTTTTT.

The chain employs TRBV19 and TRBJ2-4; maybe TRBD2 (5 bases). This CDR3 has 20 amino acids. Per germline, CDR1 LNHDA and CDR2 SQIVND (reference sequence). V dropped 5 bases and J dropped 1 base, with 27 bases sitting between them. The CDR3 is CASSALVEIARAAAKNIQYF. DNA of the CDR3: TGTGCCAGTAGTGCGCTCGTTGAGATAGCGAGGGCCGCGGCCAAAAACATTCAGTACTTC.

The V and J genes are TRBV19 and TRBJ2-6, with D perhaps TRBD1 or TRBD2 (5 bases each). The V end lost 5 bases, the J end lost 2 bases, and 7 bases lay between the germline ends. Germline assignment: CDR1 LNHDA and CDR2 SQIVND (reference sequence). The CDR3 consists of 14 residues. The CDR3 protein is CASSEGPGANVLTF. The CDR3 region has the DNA TGTGCCAGTAGTGAGGGACCTGGGGCCAACGTCCTGACTTTC. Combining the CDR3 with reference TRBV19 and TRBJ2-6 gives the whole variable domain DGGITQSPKYLFRKEGQNVTLSCEQNLNHDAMYWYRQDPGQGLRLIYYSQIVNDFQKGDIAEGYSVSREKKESFPLTVTSAQKNPTAFYLCASSEGPGANVLTFGAGSRLTVL.

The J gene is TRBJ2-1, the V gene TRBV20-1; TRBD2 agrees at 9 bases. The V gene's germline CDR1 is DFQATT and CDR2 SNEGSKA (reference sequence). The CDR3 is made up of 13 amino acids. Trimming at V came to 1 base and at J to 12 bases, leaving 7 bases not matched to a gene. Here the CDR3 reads CSARGLAEVVQFF. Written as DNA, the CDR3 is TGCAGTGCTAGAGGACTAGCGGAGGTGGTGCAGTTCTTC.

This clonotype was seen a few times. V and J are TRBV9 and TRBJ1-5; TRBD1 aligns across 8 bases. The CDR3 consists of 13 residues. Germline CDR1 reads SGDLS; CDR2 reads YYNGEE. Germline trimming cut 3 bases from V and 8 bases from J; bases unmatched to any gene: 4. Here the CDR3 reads CASSADRGEPQHF. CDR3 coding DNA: TGTGCCAGCAGCGCCGACAGGGGTGAGCCCCAGCATTTT.

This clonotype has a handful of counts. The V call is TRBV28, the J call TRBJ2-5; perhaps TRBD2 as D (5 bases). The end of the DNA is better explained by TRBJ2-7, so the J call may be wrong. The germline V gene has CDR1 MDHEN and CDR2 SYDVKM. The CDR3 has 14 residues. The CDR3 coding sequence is TGTGCCAGCAGTTCGGTCCAAGGCGGGTACGAGCAGTACTTC. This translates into CASSSVQGGYEQYF.

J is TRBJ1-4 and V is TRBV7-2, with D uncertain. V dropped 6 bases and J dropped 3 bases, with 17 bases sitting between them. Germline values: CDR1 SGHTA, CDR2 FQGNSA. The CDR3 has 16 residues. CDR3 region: CASSREAGFANEKLFF. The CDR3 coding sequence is TGTGCCAGCAGTCGGGAGGCGGGGTTCGCTAATGAAAAACTGTTTTTT.

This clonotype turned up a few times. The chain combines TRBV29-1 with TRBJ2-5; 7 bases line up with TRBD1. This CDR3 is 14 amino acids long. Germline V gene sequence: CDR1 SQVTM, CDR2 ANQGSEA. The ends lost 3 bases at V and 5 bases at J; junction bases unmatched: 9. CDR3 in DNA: TGCAGCGTTGATACAGGGGCGCGATGGGAGACCCAGTACTTC. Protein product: CSVDTGARWETQYF.

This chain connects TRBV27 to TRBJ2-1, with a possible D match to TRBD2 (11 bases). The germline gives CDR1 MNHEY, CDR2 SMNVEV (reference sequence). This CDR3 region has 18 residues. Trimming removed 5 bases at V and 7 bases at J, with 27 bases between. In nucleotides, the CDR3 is TGTGCCAGCAGTGACGGGACAGGGGTAGCGGGAGGGAGAAATGAGCAGTTCTTC. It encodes CASSDGTGVAGGRNEQFF.

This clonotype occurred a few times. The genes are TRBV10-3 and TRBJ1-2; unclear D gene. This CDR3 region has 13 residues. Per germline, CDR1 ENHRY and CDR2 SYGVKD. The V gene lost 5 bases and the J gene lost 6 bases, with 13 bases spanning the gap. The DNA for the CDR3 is TGTGCCATCAGTAGCATTGGCGGCAATGGCTACACCTTC. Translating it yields CAISSIGGNGYTF.

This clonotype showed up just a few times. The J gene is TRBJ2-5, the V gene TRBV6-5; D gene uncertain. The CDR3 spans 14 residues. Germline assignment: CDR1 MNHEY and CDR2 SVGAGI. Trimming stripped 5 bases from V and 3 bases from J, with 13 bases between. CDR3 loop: CASSPLAWEETQYF. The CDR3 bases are TGTGCCAGCAGTCCCCTGGCATGGGAAGAGACCCAGTACTTC.

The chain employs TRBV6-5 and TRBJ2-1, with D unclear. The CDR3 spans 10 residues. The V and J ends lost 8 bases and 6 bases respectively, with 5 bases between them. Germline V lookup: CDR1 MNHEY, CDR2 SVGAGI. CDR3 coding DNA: TGTGCCAGCGTCGTCAATGAGCAGTTCTTC. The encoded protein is CASVVNEQFF.

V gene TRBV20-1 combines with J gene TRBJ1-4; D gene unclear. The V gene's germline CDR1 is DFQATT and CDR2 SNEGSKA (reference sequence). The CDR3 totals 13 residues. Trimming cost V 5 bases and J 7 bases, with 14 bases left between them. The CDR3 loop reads CSAQPQDPEKLFF. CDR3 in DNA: TGCAGTGCTCAGCCTCAGGATCCTGAAAAACTGTTTTTT.

The CDR3 DNA reads as TGTGCCAGCAGTTTTCCCTCATCAACTAGCGGGGGGTTATACAATGAGCAGTTCTTC. It specifies CASSFPSSTSGGLYNEQFF. This chain uses TRBV12-3 or TRBV12-4 with TRBJ2-1; 12 bases line up with TRBD2. This CDR3 is 19 amino acids long. The V and J ends lost 3 bases and 4 bases, in that order; junction bases with no gene match: 13.